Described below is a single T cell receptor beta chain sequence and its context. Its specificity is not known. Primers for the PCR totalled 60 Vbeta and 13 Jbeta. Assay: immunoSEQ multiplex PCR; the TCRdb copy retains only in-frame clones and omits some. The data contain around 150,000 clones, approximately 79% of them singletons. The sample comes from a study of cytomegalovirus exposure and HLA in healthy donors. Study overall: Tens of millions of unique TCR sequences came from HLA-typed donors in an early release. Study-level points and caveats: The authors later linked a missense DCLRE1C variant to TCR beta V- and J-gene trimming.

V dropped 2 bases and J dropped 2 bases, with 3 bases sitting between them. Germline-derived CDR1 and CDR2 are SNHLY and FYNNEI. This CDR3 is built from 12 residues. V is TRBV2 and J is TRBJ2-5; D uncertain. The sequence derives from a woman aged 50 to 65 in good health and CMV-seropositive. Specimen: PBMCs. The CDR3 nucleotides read TGTGCCAGCAGTGAAATACAAGAGACCCAGTACTTC. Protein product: CASSEIQETQYF.